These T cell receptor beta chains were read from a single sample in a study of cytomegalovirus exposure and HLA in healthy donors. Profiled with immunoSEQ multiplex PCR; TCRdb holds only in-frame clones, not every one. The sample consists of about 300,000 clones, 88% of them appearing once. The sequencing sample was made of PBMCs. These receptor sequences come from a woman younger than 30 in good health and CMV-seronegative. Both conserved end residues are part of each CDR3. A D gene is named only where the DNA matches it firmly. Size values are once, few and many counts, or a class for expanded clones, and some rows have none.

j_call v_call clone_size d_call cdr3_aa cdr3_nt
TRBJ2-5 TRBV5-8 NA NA CASSSTLQETQYF TGTGCCAGCAGCTCGACACTGCAAGAGACCCAGTACTTC
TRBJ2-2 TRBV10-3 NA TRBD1 CAIRPGQHPNTGELFF TGTGCCATCAGGCCGGGACAGCACCCGAACACCGGGGAGCTGTTTTTT
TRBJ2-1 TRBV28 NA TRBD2 CASSASGRAFGEQFF TGTGCCAGCAGTGCTAGCGGGAGGGCTTTCGGTGAGCAGTTCTTC
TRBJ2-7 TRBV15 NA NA CATSRTGDPGAIYEQYF TGTGCCACCAGCAGAACGGGGGACCCGGGAGCGATATACGAGCAGTACTTC
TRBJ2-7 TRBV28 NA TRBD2 CASSFSLASGTYEQYF TGTGCCAGCAGTTTTTCATTGGCTAGCGGGACCTACGAGCAGTACTTC
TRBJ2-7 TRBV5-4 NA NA CASSLGTDYEQYF TGTGCCAGCAGCTTGGGAACAGACTACGAGCAGTACTTC
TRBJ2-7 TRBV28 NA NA CASSLPPGNNEQYF TGTGCCAGCAGTTTACCTCCAGGGAACAACGAGCAGTACTTC
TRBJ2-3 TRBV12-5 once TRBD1 CASGFGQGNTDTQYF TGTGCTAGTGGTTTCGGACAGGGAAATACAGATACGCAGTATTTT
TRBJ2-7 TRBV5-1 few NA CASSLPGVDEYF TGCGCCAGCAGCTTGCCAGGGGTTGATGAGTACTTC
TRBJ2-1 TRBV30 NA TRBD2 CAWSVTPSGREIWGEQFF TGTGCCTGGAGTGTAACGCCTAGCGGGAGGGAGATATGGGGTGAGCAGTTCTTC
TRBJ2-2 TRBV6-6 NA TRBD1 CASSRGTGVNTGELFF TGTGCCAGCAGCCGAGGGACAGGGGTTAACACCGGGGAGCTGTTTTTT
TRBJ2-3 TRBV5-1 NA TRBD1 CASSKAGTGRTDTQYF TGCGCCAGCAGCAAGGCCGGGACAGGGAGAACAGATACGCAGTATTTT
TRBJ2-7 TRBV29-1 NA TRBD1 CSVGWPLTGSSYEQYF TGCAGCGTTGGCTGGCCCCTGACAGGGAGCTCCTACGAGCAGTACTTC
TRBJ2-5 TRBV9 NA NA CASSQFSGQETQYF TGTGCCAGCAGCCAGTTCTCAGGCCAAGAGACCCAGTACTTC
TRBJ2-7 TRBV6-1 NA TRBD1 CASSEDGTGFYEQYF TGTGCCAGCAGTGAAGACGGGACAGGGTTCTACGAGCAGTACTTC
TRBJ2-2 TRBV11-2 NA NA CASRWTAGAGTGGELFF TGTGCCAGCAGATGGACGGCAGGGGCAGGGACCGGCGGGGAGCTGTTTTTT
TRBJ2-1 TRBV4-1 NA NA CASSIIDGDNEQFF TGCGCCAGCAGCATAATCGACGGGGACAATGAGCAGTTCTTC
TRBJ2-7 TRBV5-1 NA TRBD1 CASSGTGTVTYEQYF TGCGCCAGCAGCGGGACCGGGACAGTGACCTACGAGCAGTACTTC
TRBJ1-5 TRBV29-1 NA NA CSVVNGVGNQPQHF TGCAGCGTTGTCAACGGGGTCGGCAATCAGCCCCAGCATTTT
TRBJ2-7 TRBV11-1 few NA CASERAGEQYF TGTGCCAGCGAGCGGGCTGGCGAGCAGTACTTC
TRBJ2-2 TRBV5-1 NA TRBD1 CASTTGGIGELFF TGCGCCAGCACGACAGGGGGTATCGGGGAGCTGTTTTTT
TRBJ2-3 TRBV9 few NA CASSPRPGTDTQYF TGTGCCAGCAGCCCCCGCCCAGGCACAGATACGCAGTATTTT
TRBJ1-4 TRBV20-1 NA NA CSAQGGELFF TGCAGTGCACAAGGGGGGGAACTGTTTTTT
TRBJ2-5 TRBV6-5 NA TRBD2 CASSLLAERVETQYF TGTGCCAGCAGCCTCCTAGCGGAGAGGGTGGAGACCCAGTACTTC
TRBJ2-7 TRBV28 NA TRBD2 CASTSPGLGGMGEQYF TGTGCCAGCACCTCTCCGGGTTTGGGGGGGATGGGGGAGCAGTACTTC